This T cell receptor (beta chain) was sequenced for a study of response to subunit inactivated influenza vaccine. Study results and limitations: Authors suggested that a seasonal influenza vaccination recruits few new T cells each time.

CDR3 length: 10 amino acids. Germline CDR1 DFQATT, CDR2 SNEGSKA (reference sequence). V was clipped by 5 bases and J by 6 bases, with 8 bases between them. On this clonotype itself: Its antigen is still unknown.

In TCRdb, the RT-PCR reads were re-called with MiXCR into one record per CDR3 protein. The sample has hundreds of thousands of distinct CDR3 sequences; 25% are singletons. The source material was CD4+ T cells sorted from PBMCs, sampled approximately 5 days after vaccination. The chain combines TRBV20-1 with TRBJ2-7; D is possibly TRBD1 or TRBD2 (5 bases each). The TCR sequence derives from a man in his fifties who received an inactivated influenza vaccine. The CDR3 here is CSASGGEQYF. The CDR3 region has the DNA TGCAGTGCTTCTGGGGGCGAGCAGTACTTC.